Here is one TCR beta chain with its context. Its antigen is not identified. One end of the junction is discordant with germline, which a read error may explain. The data are from a study of cytomegalovirus exposure and HLA in healthy donors. Study-level points and caveats: Later examination showed HLA-associated TCR beta chains had greater clonal expansion than equally common others. TRBV6-2, TRBV6-3 and other indistinguishable V segments were excluded.

CDR1 is SGHTS and CDR2 is YDEGEE in the germline V gene. The CDR3 has 16 residues. It was with 60 Vbeta and 13 Jbeta primers that the PCR ran. Assay used: immunoSEQ multiplex PCR; TCRdb lists only in-frame clones, some missing. Of some 150,000 clones in the sample, nearly 80% were seen once. The sequenced material came from PBMCs. The rearrangement links TRBV5-8 to TRBJ2-6; D is possibly TRBD1 (6 bases). This sequence was found in a man aged 35 to 55 in good health and CMV-seropositive. The CDR3: CASSSGHIPGSNVLTF. Written as DNA, the CDR3 is TGTGCCAGCAGCTCGGGACATATCCCTGGGTCCAACGTCCTGACTTTC. The full variable domain, rest sourced from reference TRBV5-8 and TRBJ2-6, is EAGVTQSPTHLIKTRGQQATLRCSPISGHTSVYWYQQALGLGLQFLLWYDEGEERNRGNFPPRFSGRQFPNYSSELNVNALELEDSALYLCASSSGHIPGSNVLTFGAGSRLTVL.